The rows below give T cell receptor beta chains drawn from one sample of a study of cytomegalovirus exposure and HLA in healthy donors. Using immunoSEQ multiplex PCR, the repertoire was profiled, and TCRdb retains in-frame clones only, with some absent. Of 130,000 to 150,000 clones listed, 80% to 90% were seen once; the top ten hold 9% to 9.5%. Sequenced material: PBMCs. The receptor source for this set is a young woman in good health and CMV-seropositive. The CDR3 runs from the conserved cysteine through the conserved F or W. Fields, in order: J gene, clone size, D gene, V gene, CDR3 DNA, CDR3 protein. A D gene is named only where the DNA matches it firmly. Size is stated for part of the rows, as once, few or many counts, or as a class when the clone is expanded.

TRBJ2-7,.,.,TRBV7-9,TGTGCCAGCAGCTTCGATCCCATAAGTCTATCCTACGAGCAGTACTTC,CASSFDPISLSYEQYF
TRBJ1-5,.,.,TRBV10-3,TGTGCCATCAGTGGGGGAGAGGGCAATCAGCCCCAGCATTTT,CAISGGEGNQPQHF
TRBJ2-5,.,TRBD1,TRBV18,TGTGCCAGCTCACCACAGGGACAGCCCGGAGAGACCCAGTACTTC,CASSPQGQPGETQYF
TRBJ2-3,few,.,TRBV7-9,TGTGCCAGCAGCTCCGAGTCAGATACGCAGTATTTT,CASSSESDTQYF
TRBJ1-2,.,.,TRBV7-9,TGTGCCAGCAGCTTGGGGCCGAGAGGCTACACCTTC,CASSLGPRGYTF
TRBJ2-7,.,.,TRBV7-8,TGTGCCAGCAGCTATGGGCTTTACGAGCAGTACTTC,CASSYGLYEQYF
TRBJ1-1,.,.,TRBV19,TGTGCCAGTAAGGGCGGGATCTTGGACACTGAAGCTTTCTTT,CASKGGILDTEAFF
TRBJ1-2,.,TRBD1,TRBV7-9,TGTGCCAGCAGCCCCCCGGAGGTGGACAGGGCAAACTGGGGCTACACCTTC,CASSPPEVDRANWGYTF
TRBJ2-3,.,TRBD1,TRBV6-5,TGTGCCAGCAGTCAGAGGACAGGGAAAGATACGCAGTATTTT,CASSQRTGKDTQYF
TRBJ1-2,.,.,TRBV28,TGTGCCAGCAGCCTCAGCTATGGCTACACCTTC,CASSLSYGYTF
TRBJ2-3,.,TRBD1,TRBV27,TGTGCCAGCAATCAAGGGACAGGGGGCTTCACAGATACGCAGTATTTT,CASNQGTGGFTDTQYF
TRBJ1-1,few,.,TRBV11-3,TGTGCCAGCAGCGCGGGGGGAGTGAACACTGAAGCTTTCTTT,CASSAGGVNTEAFF
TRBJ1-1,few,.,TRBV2,TGTGCCAGCAGTGACAGGTCCCCGAACACTGAAGCTTTCTTT,CASSDRSPNTEAFF
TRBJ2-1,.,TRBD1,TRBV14,TGTGCCAGCAGGGGGACAGGATACAATGAGCAGTTCTTC,CASRGTGYNEQFF
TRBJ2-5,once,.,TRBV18,TGTGCCAGCTCCTCAGGGAAAGAGACCCAGTACTTC,CASSSGKETQYF
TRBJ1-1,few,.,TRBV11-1,TGTGCCAGCACCCCTCGGGAGAACACTGAAGCTTTCTTT,CASTPRENTEAFF
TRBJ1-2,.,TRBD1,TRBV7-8,TGTGCCAGCAGCACTCCGACAGGGAGCTATGGCTACACCTTC,CASSTPTGSYGYTF
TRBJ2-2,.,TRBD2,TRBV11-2,TGTGCCAGCAGGCAAATAGCGGGGGTTCATACCGGGGAGCTGTTTTTT,CASRQIAGVHTGELFF
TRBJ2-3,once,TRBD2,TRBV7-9,TGTGCCAGCCGCAGGAGGACTAGCTTTGAAGATACGCAGTATTTT,CASRRRTSFEDTQYF
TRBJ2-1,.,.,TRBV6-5,TGTGCCAGCCGGGACTTTTTAGGTGAGCAGTTCTTC,CASRDFLGEQFF
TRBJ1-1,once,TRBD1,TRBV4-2,TGTGCCAGCAGCCAGGGGACAGGGGCAGGTACTGAAGCTTTCTTT,CASSQGTGAGTEAFF
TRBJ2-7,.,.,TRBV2,TGTGCCAGCAGTGACAGATACGAGCAGTACTTC,CASSDRYEQYF
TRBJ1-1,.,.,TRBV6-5,TGTGCCAGCAGTTACTCTATGGGGCTGCCTGAAGCTTTCTTT,CASSYSMGLPEAFF
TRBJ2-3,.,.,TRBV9,TGTGCCAGCAGCGCCCGGGGGAGCACAGATACGCAGTATTTT,CASSARGSTDTQYF
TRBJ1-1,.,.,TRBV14,TGTGCCAGCAGCCAAGGGATAGGACCTCGGGGTTTCTTT,CASSQGIGPRGFF
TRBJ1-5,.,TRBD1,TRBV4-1,TGCGCCAGCAGCCAAGATGGACAGGGGAAGAACCAGCCCCAGCATTTT,CASSQDGQGKNQPQHF
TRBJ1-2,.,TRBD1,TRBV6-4,TGTGCCAGCAGTGACGACGGCAGGGGGACGAGAGGCTACACCTTC,CASSDDGRGTRGYTF
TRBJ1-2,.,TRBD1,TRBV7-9,TGTGCCAGCAGTCCCGGGACAGGGTTTTTC,CASSPGTGFF
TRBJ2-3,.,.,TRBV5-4,TGTGCCAGCAGGCAAGGAGGGGCCCTAAGCACAGATACGCAGTATTTT,CASRQGGALSTDTQYF
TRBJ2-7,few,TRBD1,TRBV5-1,TGCGCCAGCTCCTCAGGGGGAAGCTCCTACGAGCAGTACTTC,CASSSGGSSYEQYF
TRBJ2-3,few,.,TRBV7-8,TGTGCCAGCACCTCCCTTACTGCCACAGATACGCAGTATTTT,CASTSLTATDTQYF
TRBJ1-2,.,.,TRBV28,TGTGCCAGCACCCCAGGGTATGGCTACACCTTC,CASTPGYGYTF
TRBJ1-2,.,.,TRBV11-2,TGTGCCAGCAGCTTATCCGGGGGTTCAGACTATGGCTACACCTTC,CASSLSGGSDYGYTF
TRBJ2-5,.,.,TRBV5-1,TGCGCCAGCAGCATACAAGAGACCCAGTACTTC,CASSIQETQYF
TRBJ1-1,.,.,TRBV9,TGTGCCAGCAGTGGAACAGGGCACACTGAAGCTTTCTTT,CASSGTGHTEAFF
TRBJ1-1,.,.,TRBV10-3,TGTGCCATCAGAAGAAGGGGTGAGGACACTGAAGCTTTCTTT,CAIRRRGEDTEAFF
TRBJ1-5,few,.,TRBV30,TGTGCCTGGAGTGCTTCCCGGAATCAGCCCCAGCATTTT,CAWSASRNQPQHF
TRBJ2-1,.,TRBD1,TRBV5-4,TGTGCCAGCAGCTTACAGGGACAGGGGATCCGTGAGCAGTTCTTC,CASSLQGQGIREQFF
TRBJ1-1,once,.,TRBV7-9,TGTGCCAGCAGCTGGGCGCAGGGTGGAGAAGCTTTCTTT,CASSWAQGGEAFF
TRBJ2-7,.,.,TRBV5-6,TGTGCCAGCAGCTTAGTCGGGGGGCGCGAGCAGTACTTC,CASSLVGGREQYF
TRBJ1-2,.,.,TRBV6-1,TGTGCCAGCAGCCTAGACAGTACTTCAGGGTATGGCTACACCTTC,CASSLDSTSGYGYTF
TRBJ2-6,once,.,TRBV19,TGTGCCAGTAGGACAGTTTCTGGGGCCAACGTCCTGACTTTC,CASRTVSGANVLTF
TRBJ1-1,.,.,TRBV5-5,TGTGCCAGCAGCCCTACGCCGAAGAACACTGAAGCTTTCTTT,CASSPTPKNTEAFF
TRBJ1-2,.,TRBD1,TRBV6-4,TGTGCCAGCAGTGACTCGGGGACAGGGTCCTATGGCTACACCTTC,CASSDSGTGSYGYTF
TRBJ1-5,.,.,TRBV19,TGTGCCAGTATGAGCCGAGACAATCAGGTCGATCAGCCCCAGCATTTT,CASMSRDNQVDQPQHF
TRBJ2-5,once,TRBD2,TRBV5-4,TGTGCCAGCAGCCCCCCTAGCGGGGGGGCCGGAGGGTCAGAGACCCAGTACTTC,CASSPPSGGAGGSETQYF
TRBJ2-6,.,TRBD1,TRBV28,TGTGCCAGCACCGACAGGGGCTCTGGGGCCAACGTCCTGACTTTC,CASTDRGSGANVLTF
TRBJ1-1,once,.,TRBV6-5,TGTGCCAGCAGTCAGGGTTTTTGGGCTTTCTTT,CASSQGFWAFF
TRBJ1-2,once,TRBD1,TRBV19,TGTGCCAGTACGGGGACAGCATACTATGGCTACACCTTC,CASTGTAYYGYTF
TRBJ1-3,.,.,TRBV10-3,TGTGCCATCAATACTGGAAACACCATATATTTT,CAINTGNTIYF
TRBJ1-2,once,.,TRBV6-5,TGTGCCAGCAGTTACTGGGGGGACTATGGCTACACCTTC,CASSYWGDYGYTF
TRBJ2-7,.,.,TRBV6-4,TGTGCCAGCAGTGACTCGAATGGCGGCGAGCAGTACTTC,CASSDSNGGEQYF
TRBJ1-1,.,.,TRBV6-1,TGTGCCAGCAGTGACCGGGAGAACACTGAAGCTTTCTTT,CASSDRENTEAFF
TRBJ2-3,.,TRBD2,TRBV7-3,TGTGCCAGCAGCTTAGGAAACGGGGGGGCTGGAGATACGCAGTATTTT,CASSLGNGGAGDTQYF